The source of this T cell receptor (beta chain) is a study of beta chain features in type 1 diabetes. Looking at the study overall: Age, gender and cell yields were alike across patients and healthy donors.

The authors reverse transcribed all of the isolated RNA, so sequencing captured expressed TCRB transcripts. Assay used: immunoSEQ multiplex PCR; TCRdb lists only in-frame clones, some missing. The data contain 350,000 or so clones, around 20% of them singletons. Sorting of CD4+ naive, central memory, regulatory and stem cell-like memory cells was performed via CD45RO/CCR7/CD25/CD127/CD95/CD27. Details on this clone: What it binds is not known.

This CDR3 region has 14 residues. Per germline, CDR1 LGHNA and CDR2 YSLEER. Trimming took off 0 bases at V and 4 bases at J, with 6 bases between the two ends. Broader study findings: Patients showed naive, central memory and Treg TCRB repertoires that appeared more similar than those of healthy donors.

V gene TRBV4-3 combines with J gene TRBJ2-2; D remains ambiguous. Sequences were obtained from naive CD4+ T cells from blood. The receptor was isolated from a woman between 18 and 29 years old in good health. The CDR3 nucleotides read TGCGCCAGCAGCCAAGACCTCTTCACCGGGGAGCTGTTTTTT. It specifies CASSQDLFTGELFF.